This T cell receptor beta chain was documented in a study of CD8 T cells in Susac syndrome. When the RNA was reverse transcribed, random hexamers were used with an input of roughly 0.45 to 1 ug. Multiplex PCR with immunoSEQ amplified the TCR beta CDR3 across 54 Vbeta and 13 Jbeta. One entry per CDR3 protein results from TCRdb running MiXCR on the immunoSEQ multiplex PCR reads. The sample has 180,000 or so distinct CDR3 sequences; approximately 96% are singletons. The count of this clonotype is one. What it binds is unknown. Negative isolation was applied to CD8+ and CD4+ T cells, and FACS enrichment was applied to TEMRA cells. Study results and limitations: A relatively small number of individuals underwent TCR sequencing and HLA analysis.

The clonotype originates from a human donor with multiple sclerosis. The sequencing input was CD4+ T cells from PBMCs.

The CDR3 protein is CASSVGGVPETQYF. The DNA for the CDR3 is TGTGCCAGCAGCGTTGGAGGGGTCCCGGAAACCCAGTACTTC. The chain is built from TRBV9 and TRBJ2-5; perhaps TRBD2 as D (6 bases). The V and J ends lost 2 bases and 8 bases respectively, with 16 bases between them. The CDR3 loop spans 14 amino acids. Looked up from germline, CDR1 is SGDLS and CDR2 is YYNGEE.